Presented here are 10 T cell receptor beta chains from one specimen sequenced in a study of CD8 T cells in ankylosing spondylitis. MiXCR, run by TCRdb on the 5' RACE reads, gives a single entry per CDR3 protein. The sample lists 300,000 to 350,000 distinct CDR3 sequences; around 20% were seen once. Sequencing used blood, either unsorted or a sorted T cell fraction (not recorded which). The source of these receptors is a female donor with ankylosing spondylitis or in good health (not recorded which).

V usage is TRBV6-5 and J usage is TRBJ1-4, with unresolved D. Trimming cost V 0 bases and J 5 bases, with 7 bases left between them. This CDR3 comprises 14 residues. Germline loops: CDR1 MNHEY, CDR2 SVGAGI. The CDR3 sequence is CASSYSRRNEKLFF. In DNA form, the CDR3 reads TGTGCCAGCAGTTACTCGAGGCGGAATGAAAAACTGTTTTTT.

This clonotype was counted between two and nine times. The chain is built from TRBV6-5 and TRBJ2-2; D is ambiguous. Per the germline V gene, CDR1 is MNHEY and CDR2 is SVGAGI. With 3 bases removed from V and 1 base from J, the gap between germline ends came to 9 bases. There are 15 residues in the CDR3. This chain's CDR3 is CASSYWQMNTGELFF. The CDR3 DNA reads as TGTGCCAGCAGTTATTGGCAGATGAACACCGGGGAGCTGTTTTTT.

The chain carries TRBV6-1 and TRBJ2-4; TRBD1 is a possible D gene (5 bases). Germline loops: CDR1 MNHNS, CDR2 SASEGT. The CDR3 is made up of 15 amino acids. With 5 bases removed from V and 0 bases from J, the gap between germline ends came to 11 bases. As DNA, the CDR3 is TGTGCCAGCAGTCATATAGGGGTAGCCAAAAACATTCAGTACTTC. Encoded protein: CASSHIGVAKNIQYF.

This clonotype was observed a few times. The chain is built from TRBV27 and TRBJ2-2; 8 bases are shared with TRBD2. The CDR3 totals 15 residues. Per the germline V gene, CDR1 is MNHEY and CDR2 is SMNVEV (reference sequence). J was trimmed by 3 bases and V by 2 bases; bases with no gene match: 2. CDR3 protein: CASSLAGGHTGELFF. The CDR3 DNA reads as TGTGCCAGCAGTTTAGCGGGAGGTCACACCGGGGAGCTGTTTTTT.

The chain recombines TRBV20-1 with TRBJ2-1; 13 bases agree with TRBD2. J gave up 9 bases and V 4 bases, and 9 bases lay outside the gene matches. This CDR3 comprises 15 residues. The germline CDR1 and CDR2 sequences are DFQATT and SNEGSKA (reference sequence). In DNA, the CDR3 is TGCAGTGCTATCGGACTAGCGGGAGTAATGGCTGAGCAGTTCTTC. Protein sequence: CSAIGLAGVMAEQFF.

The chain links TRBV12-3 or TRBV12-4 to TRBJ2-3, with 10 positions matching TRBD2. The trim removed 4 bases at V and 0 bases at J, leaving 10 bases unmatched. This CDR3 has 18 residues. The CDR3 loop reads CASSSYSGRMSSTDTQYF. The DNA of the CDR3 is TGTGCCAGCAGTTCGTATAGCGGGAGGATGTCAAGCACAGATACGCAGTATTTT.

This clonotype showed up just a few times. The gene calls are TRBV4-3 and TRBJ1-1; TRBD1 is a possible D gene (6 bases). Germline lookup yields CDR1 LGHNA and CDR2 YSLEER. The CDR3 sequence is 14 residues long. Trimming took 3 bases from V and 7 from J, leaving 15 bases between them. CDR3 DNA: TGCGCCAGCAGCCAGGGTCCCGGGACACATGAAGCTTTCTTT. Translation gives CASSQGPGTHEAFF.

The rearrangement links TRBV7-6 to TRBJ2-2; D ambiguous. CDR1 and CDR2 (germline): SGHVS, FNYEAQ. Trimming removed 4 bases at V and 7 bases at J, with 13 bases between. The CDR3 totals 14 residues. The CDR3 is CASSYPSPGGELFF. Written as DNA, the CDR3 is TGTGCCAGCAGCTACCCTAGTCCAGGCGGGGAGCTGTTTTTT.

This clonotype was counted between two and nine times. The rearrangement uses TRBV6-1 and TRBJ1-2; unclear D gene. This CDR3 contains 15 residues. The ends were cut back, 6 bases at V and 5 bases at J, with 19 bases in the middle. Per germline, CDR1 MNHNS and CDR2 SASEGT. CDR3 nucleotides: TGTGCCAGCAGGCCAGGTTCAGAAATGATTTATGGCTACACCTTC. Translating it yields CASRPGSEMIYGYTF.

This clonotype was counted ten times or more. The CDR3 reads CASSLRDPKEQFF. DNA for the CDR3: TGTGCCAGCAGCTTAAGGGATCCGAAAGAGCAGTTCTTC. The chain joins TRBV7-2 to TRBJ2-1; D is ambiguous. CDR3 length: 13 amino acids. V gave up 2 bases and J gave up 10 bases, with 12 bases separating them. Germline-derived CDR1 and CDR2 are SGHTA and FQGNSA.